This is a list of T cell receptor beta chains from one sample in a study of shared clonotypes between healthy human individuals. This table comes from immunoSEQ multiplex PCR, and its TCRdb copy is limited to in-frame clones, with some not included. Of a few million clones listed, 85% to 95% are singletons. Specimen: naive CD8+ T cells from PBMCs. Receptor source: a man aged 18 to 30 in good health. Some clones in this sample may be carry-over from other donors' samples. Each CDR3 is given with its conserved first and last residue. Fields, in order: CDR3 protein, CDR3 DNA, D gene, V gene, J gene. D genes are given only for firm matches.

CDR3aa: CAISESMTGHQPQHF; CDR3nt: TGTGCCATCAGTGAGTCGATGACAGGCCATCAGCCCCAGCATTTT; d_gene: NA; v_gene: TRBV10-3; j_gene: TRBJ1-5
CDR3aa: CASSYSVRGTGELFF; CDR3nt: TGTGCCAGCAGTTACTCGGTTCGTGGGACCGGGGAGCTGTTTTTT; d_gene: NA; v_gene: TRBV6-5; j_gene: TRBJ2-2
CDR3aa: CASQTWQDRGTEAFF; CDR3nt: TGTGCCAGCCAAACCTGGCAGGATCGGGGCACTGAAGCTTTCTTT; d_gene: NA; v_gene: TRBV25-1; j_gene: TRBJ1-1
CDR3aa: CASSGRTYNEQFF; CDR3nt: TGTGCCAGCAGCGGTCGGACTTACAATGAGCAGTTCTTC; d_gene: NA; v_gene: TRBV11-2; j_gene: TRBJ2-1
CDR3aa: CASSLSVGLAYYEQYF; CDR3nt: TGTGCCAGCAGTTTATCGGTAGGACTAGCATACTACGAGCAGTACTTC; d_gene: TRBD2; v_gene: TRBV27; j_gene: TRBJ2-7
CDR3aa: CASSFPDSSGDGYTF; CDR3nt: TGTGCCAGCAGCTTTCCTGACAGCTCGGGAGATGGCTACACCTTC; d_gene: NA; v_gene: TRBV7-9; j_gene: TRBJ1-2
CDR3aa: CASSVAGRAANYGYTF; CDR3nt: TGTGCCAGCAGCGTAGCTGGGAGGGCAGCTAACTATGGCTACACCTTC; d_gene: NA; v_gene: TRBV9; j_gene: TRBJ1-2
CDR3aa: CASSPAVAGPYEQYF; CDR3nt: TGTGCCAGCAGCCCCGCCGTGGCAGGGCCCTACGAGCAGTACTTC; d_gene: NA; v_gene: TRBV7-8; j_gene: TRBJ2-7
CDR3aa: CASKGGSPGYTF; CDR3nt: TGTGCCAGCAAGGGGGGGAGCCCTGGCTACACCTTC; d_gene: NA; v_gene: TRBV27; j_gene: TRBJ1-2
CDR3aa: CASSLNVRGAYEQYF; CDR3nt: TGTGCCAGCAGTCTCAACGTCCGAGGAGCCTACGAGCAGTACTTC; d_gene: NA; v_gene: TRBV27; j_gene: TRBJ2-7
CDR3aa: CASSYSLGFYGYTF; CDR3nt: TGTGCCAGCAGTTACTCGTTGGGTTTCTATGGCTACACCTTC; d_gene: NA; v_gene: TRBV6-6; j_gene: TRBJ1-2
CDR3aa: CASSLGGPPFEAQHF; CDR3nt: TGTGCCAGCAGCTTAGGGGGCCCTCCTTTTGAGGCCCAGCATTTT; d_gene: NA; v_gene: TRBV7-9; j_gene: TRBJ1-5
CDR3aa: CASSLGLPPTYEQYF; CDR3nt: TGTGCCAGCAGCCTGGGACTACCCCCGACTTACGAGCAGTACTTC; d_gene: TRBD2; v_gene: TRBV11-2; j_gene: TRBJ2-7
CDR3aa: CASSPPGGAGSYNEQFF; CDR3nt: TGTGCCAGCAGTCCGCCTGGGGGGGCGGGAAGTTACAATGAGCAGTTCTTC; d_gene: NA; v_gene: TRBV28; j_gene: TRBJ2-1
CDR3aa: CASILAGTGGNGYTF; CDR3nt: TGTGCCAGCATCTTGGCCGGGACAGGGGGCAATGGCTACACCTTC; d_gene: TRBD1; v_gene: TRBV2; j_gene: TRBJ1-2